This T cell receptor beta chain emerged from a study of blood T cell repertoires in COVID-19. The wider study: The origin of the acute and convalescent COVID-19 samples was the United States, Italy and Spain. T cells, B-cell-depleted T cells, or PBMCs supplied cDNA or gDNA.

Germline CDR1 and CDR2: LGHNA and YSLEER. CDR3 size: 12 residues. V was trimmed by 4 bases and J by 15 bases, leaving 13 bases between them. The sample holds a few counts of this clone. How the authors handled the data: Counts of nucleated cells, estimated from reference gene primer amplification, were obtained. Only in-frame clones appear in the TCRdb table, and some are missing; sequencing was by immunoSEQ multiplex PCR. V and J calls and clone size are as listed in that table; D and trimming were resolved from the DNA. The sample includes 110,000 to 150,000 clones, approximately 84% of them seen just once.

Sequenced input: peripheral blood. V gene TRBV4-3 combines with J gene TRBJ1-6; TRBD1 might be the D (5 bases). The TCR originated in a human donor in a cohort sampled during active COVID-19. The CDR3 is CASSPDRINLHF. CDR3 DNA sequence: TGCGCCAGCAGCCCTGACAGAATTAACCTCCACTTT.